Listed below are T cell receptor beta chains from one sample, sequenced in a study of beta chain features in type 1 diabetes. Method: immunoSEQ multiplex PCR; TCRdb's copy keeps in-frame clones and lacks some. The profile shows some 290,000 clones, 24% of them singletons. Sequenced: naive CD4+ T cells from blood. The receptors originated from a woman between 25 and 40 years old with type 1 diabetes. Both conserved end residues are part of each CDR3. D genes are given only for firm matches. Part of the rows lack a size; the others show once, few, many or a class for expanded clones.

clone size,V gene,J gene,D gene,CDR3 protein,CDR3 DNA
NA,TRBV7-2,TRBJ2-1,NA,CASSSFGNEQFF,TGTGCCAGCAGCTCCTTCGGCAATGAGCAGTTCTTC
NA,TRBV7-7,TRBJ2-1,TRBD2,CASSSGTSGTYNEQFF,TGTGCTAGCAGCTCAGGGACTAGCGGGACTTACAATGAGCAGTTCTTC
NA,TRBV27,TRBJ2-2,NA,CASSIQGSGELFF,TGTGCCAGCAGTATTCAGGGGTCCGGGGAGCTGTTTTTT
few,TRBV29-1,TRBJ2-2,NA,CSVMSTHQATGELFF,TGCAGCGTTATGTCCACGCACCAAGCCACCGGGGAGCTGTTTTTT
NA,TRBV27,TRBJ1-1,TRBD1,CASSRTGAGTEAFF,TGTGCCAGCAGTAGGACAGGGGCCGGAACTGAAGCTTTCTTT
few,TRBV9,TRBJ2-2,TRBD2,CASSVRLAGVVTGELFF,TGTGCCAGCAGCGTGCGACTAGCGGGAGTGGTCACCGGGGAGCTGTTTTTT
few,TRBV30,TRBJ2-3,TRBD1,CAWSAGQVSSDTQYF,TGTGCCTGGAGTGCGGGACAGGTCTCTTCTGATACGCAGTATTTT
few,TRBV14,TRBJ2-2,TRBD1,CASSQEQGVTGELFF,TGTGCCAGCAGCCAAGAACAGGGGGTCACCGGGGAGCTGTTTTTT
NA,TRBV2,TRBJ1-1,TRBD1,CASRTGQTNTEAFF,TGTGCCAGCAGGACGGGACAGACTAACACTGAAGCTTTCTTT
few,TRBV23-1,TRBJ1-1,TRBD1,CASSPHRAGGGTEAFF,TGCGCCAGCAGTCCCCATAGGGCAGGGGGAGGCACTGAAGCTTTCTTT
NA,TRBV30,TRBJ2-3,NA,CAWSQNTDTQYF,TGTGCCTGGAGTCAAAACACAGATACGCAGTATTTT
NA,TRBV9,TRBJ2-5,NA,CASSVDLQETQYF,TGTGCCAGCAGCGTAGATTTACAAGAGACCCAGTACTTC
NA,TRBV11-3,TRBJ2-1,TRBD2,CASSPGSGRAAEQFF,TGTGCCAGCAGCCCCGGAAGCGGGAGGGCCGCTGAGCAGTTCTTC
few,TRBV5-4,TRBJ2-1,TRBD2,CASSLGQREGYNEQFF,TGTGCCAGCAGCTTGGGGCAGCGGGAGGGATACAATGAGCAGTTCTTC
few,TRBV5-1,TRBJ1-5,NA,CASSLDPIGNQPQHF,TGCGCCAGCAGCTTGGATCCTATAGGCAATCAGCCCCAGCATTTT
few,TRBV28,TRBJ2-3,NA,CASSFQQGDTQYF,TGTGCCAGCAGTTTTCAACAGGGAGATACGCAGTATTTT
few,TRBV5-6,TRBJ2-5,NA,CASSFIEKATQYF,TGTGCCAGCAGTTTCATAGAGAAAGCGACCCAGTACTTC
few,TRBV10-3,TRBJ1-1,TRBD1,CAIRGTGGNTEAFF,TGTGCCATCAGGGGGACAGGGGGTAACACTGAAGCTTTCTTT
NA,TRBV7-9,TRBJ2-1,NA,CASNPARVQQFF,TGTGCCAGCAATCCCGCGAGGGTACAGCAGTTCTTC
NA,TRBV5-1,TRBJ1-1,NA,CASSLVGLNTEAFF,TGCGCCAGCAGCTTGGTGGGCCTGAACACTGAAGCTTTCTTT
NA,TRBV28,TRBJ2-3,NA,CASRPPLPGDTQYF,TGTGCCAGCAGACCCCCCCTTCCGGGAGATACGCAGTATTTT
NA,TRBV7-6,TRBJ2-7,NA,CASSPASSGVEQYF,TGTGCCAGCAGCCCCGCGTCATCGGGAGTAGAGCAGTACTTC
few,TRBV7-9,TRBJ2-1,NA,CASSVTSNEQFF,TGTGCCAGCAGCGTGACTAGCAATGAGCAGTTCTTC
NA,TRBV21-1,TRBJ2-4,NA,CASSPGQGAGVLAKNIQYF,TGTGCCAGCAGCCCGGGGCAGGGAGCGGGAGTCCTAGCCAAAAACATTCAGTACTTC
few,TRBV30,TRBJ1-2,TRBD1,CAWSTTGGGGGYTF,TGTGCCTGGAGTACAACAGGGGGCGGAGGTGGCTACACCTTC
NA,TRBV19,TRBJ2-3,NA,CAAGLAGDTQYF,TGTGCCGCAGGGTTAGCAGGGGATACGCAGTATTTT
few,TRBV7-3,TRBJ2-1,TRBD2,CASSPQSGSYGEQFF,TGTGCCAGCAGCCCGCAGAGCGGGAGTTATGGTGAGCAGTTCTTC
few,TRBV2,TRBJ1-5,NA,CASSGARGFGNQPQHF,TGTGCCAGCAGCGGAGCGCGGGGTTTTGGCAATCAGCCCCAGCATTTT
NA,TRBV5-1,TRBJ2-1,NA,CASSLGSGNNEQFF,TGCGCCAGCAGTCTCGGGAGTGGGAACAATGAGCAGTTCTTC
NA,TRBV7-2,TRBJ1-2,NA,CASSSQRGGYTF,TGTGCCAGCAGCTCTCAGCGGGGGGGCTACACCTTC
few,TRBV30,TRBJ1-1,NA,CAWSVRGTEAFF,TGTGCCTGGAGTGTAAGGGGCACTGAAGCTTTCTTT
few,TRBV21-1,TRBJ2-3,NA,CASSAPRDTQYF,TGTGCCAGCAGCGCACCACGGGATACGCAGTATTTT
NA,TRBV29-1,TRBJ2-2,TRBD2,CSVVGGLAEGAGELFF,TGCAGCGTCGTAGGAGGGCTAGCGGAAGGGGCCGGGGAGCTGTTTTTT
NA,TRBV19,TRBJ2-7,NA,CASSMERSWSEQYF,TGTGCCAGTAGTATGGAAAGGAGCTGGAGCGAGCAGTACTTC
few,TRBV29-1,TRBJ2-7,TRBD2,CSVELAHQSYEQYF,TGCAGCGTGGAACTAGCGCATCAATCCTACGAGCAGTACTTC
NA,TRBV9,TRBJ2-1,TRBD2,CASSVGLGLADSYNEQFF,TGTGCCAGCAGCGTAGGACTTGGGCTAGCGGATTCCTACAATGAGCAGTTCTTC
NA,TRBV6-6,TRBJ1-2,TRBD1,CASNTGGRGYTF,TGTGCCAGCAACACAGGGGGCCGAGGCTACACCTTC
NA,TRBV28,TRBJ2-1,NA,CASWPGGSYNEQFF,TGTGCCAGCTGGCCAGGTGGCTCCTACAATGAGCAGTTCTTC
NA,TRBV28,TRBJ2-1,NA,CASSLFGTYYNEQFF,TGTGCCAGCAGTTTATTCGGGACATACTACAATGAGCAGTTCTTC
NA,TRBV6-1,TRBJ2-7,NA,CASSPRQASYEQYF,TGTGCCAGCAGCCCTAGACAGGCCAGCTACGAGCAGTACTTC
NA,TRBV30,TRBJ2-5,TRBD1,CAWMRTGQQETQYF,TGTGCCTGGATGAGGACAGGGCAGCAAGAGACCCAGTACTTC
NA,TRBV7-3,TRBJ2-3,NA,CASSLSPGTDTQYF,TGTGCCAGCAGCTTAAGCCCGGGCACAGATACGCAGTATTTT
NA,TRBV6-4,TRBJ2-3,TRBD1,CASRGTVTDTQYF,TGTGCCAGCAGAGGGACAGTCACAGATACGCAGTATTTT
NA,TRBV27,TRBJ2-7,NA,CASSQDRRTEQYF,TGTGCCAGCAGTCAGGATCGACGGACAGAGCAGTACTTC
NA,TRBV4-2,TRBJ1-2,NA,CASSRRLGGEYGYTF,TGTGCCAGCAGCCGAAGATTGGGGGGGGAGTATGGCTACACCTTC
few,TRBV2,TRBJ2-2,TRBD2,CASSGLAGRGELFF,TGTGCCAGCAGTGGACTAGCGGGGCGTGGGGAGCTGTTTTTT
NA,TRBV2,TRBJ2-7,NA,CATHPGFSSYEQYF,TGTGCCACCCATCCGGGGTTTAGCTCCTACGAGCAGTACTTC
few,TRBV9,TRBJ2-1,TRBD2,CASSLAGGFYNEQFF,TGTGCCAGCAGTTTAGCGGGAGGGTTTTACAATGAGCAGTTCTTC